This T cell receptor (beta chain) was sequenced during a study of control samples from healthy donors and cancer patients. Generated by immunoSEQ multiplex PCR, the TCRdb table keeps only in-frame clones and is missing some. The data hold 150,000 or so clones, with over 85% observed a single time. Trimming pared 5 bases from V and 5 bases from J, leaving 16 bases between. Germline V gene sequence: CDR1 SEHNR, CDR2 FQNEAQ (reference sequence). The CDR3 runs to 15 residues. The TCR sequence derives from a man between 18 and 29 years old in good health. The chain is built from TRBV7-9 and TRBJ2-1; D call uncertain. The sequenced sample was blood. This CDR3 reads CASSPTRIANNEQFF. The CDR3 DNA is TGTGCCAGCAGCCCCACCCGAATTGCGAACAATGAGCAGTTCTTC.